This T cell receptor (beta chain) was profiled in a study of T cell responses to AZD1222 COVID-19 vaccine. At the level of the study: Pooling was applied to second doses at about 4 or about 12 weeks.

Germline CDR1 is SGHRS and CDR2 is YFSETQ. Trimming took 4 bases from V and 3 from J, leaving 16 bases between them. CDR3 length: 15 amino acids. Concerning this clone itself: What it binds is not known.

The assay was immunoSEQ multiplex PCR, and TCRdb's table has in-frame clones only and misses some. Of 150,000 or so clones listed, roughly nine tenths are singletons. Study-wide findings and caveats: Donors, mostly white British, included more females; clonal diversity was possibly underestimated.

Sequences were derived from peripheral blood, sampled on day 0 of AZD1222 vaccination. The origin of this receptor is an adult in good health. V gene TRBV5-1 combines with J gene TRBJ2-5; D is uncertain. The CDR3 nucleotides read TGCGCCAGCAGCACGGAAGGAGTACAAAAAGAGACCCAGTACTTC. Its translation: CASSTEGVQKETQYF. Based on the CDR3 plus reference TRBV5-1 and TRBJ2-5, the full variable domain is KAGVTQTPRYLIKTRGQQVTLSCSPISGHRSVSWYQQTPGQGLQFLFEYFSETQRNKGNFPGRFSGRQFSNSRSEMNVSTLELGDSALYLCASSTEGVQKETQYFGPGTRLLVL.